Sequencing of this T cell receptor (beta chain) was carried out in a study of Ad26.COV2.S vaccination and SARS-CoV-2 variants. Looking at the study overall: Dosing was one shot or two shots 56 days apart. Study-wide results and caveats: There was a possibility that the TCR breadth and depth analyses underestimated total T cell responses. Reported findings describe substantial breadth in spike-specific CD8+ and CD4+ T cell responses following vaccination.

Measured with immunoSEQ multiplex PCR; TCRdb has only the in-frame clones, and not every one. The sample has 400,000 to 500,000 clones; 75% to 90% are singletons. Trimming shortened V by 6 bases and J by 0 bases, and 9 bases separated the two germline ends. The V gene's germline CDR1 is MNHEY and CDR2 SVGAGI. The CDR3 covers 14 residues. On this clone: Its target is not known.

Treatment denoted: roughly 19 received Ad26.COV2.S at low or high dose, single or two shots; 5 received placebo; per-sample allocation not given. Day 63 following the first vaccine or placebo injection was when the samples were taken. Donor was an adult aged 18-55 years in Boston. This TCR derives from a person aged 18-60 years who received the Ad26.COV2.S COVID-19 vaccine or a placebo. The rearrangement uses TRBV6-5 and TRBJ1-3; D is ambiguous. Sample: peripheral blood, taken in a trial of Ad26.COV2.S vaccine versus placebo. CDR3 amino acids: CASSPINSGNTIYF. CDR3 nucleotide sequence: TGTGCCAGCAGCCCCATTAACTCTGGAAACACCATATATTTT.